Listed below are T cell receptor beta chains from one sample, sequenced in a study of blood T cell repertoires in COVID-19. Method: immunoSEQ multiplex PCR; TCRdb's copy keeps in-frame clones and lacks some. The data show some 170,000 clones, more than 70% seen once. Sequenced sample: PBMCs or T cells enriched from blood (not recorded which). All receptors derive from a middle-aged man who had recovered from COVID-19. The CDR3 runs from the conserved cysteine through the conserved F or W. A D gene is named only where the DNA matches it firmly. Expanded clones are given a class, and other clones once, few, many or no size at all.

cdr3_nt: TGTGCCAGCAGCCAAGGGCGGGGAAATTCACCCCTCCACTTT; cdr3_aa: CASSQGRGNSPLHF; d_call: .; clone_size: few; v_call: TRBV4-2; j_call: TRBJ1-6
cdr3_nt: TGCGCCAGCAGCCCCGGACAGGGGGCCCTCGAGGAGTACTTC; cdr3_aa: CASSPGQGALEEYF; d_call: TRBD1; clone_size: .; v_call: TRBV5-1; j_call: TRBJ2-7
cdr3_nt: TGTGCCACCAGCAGAGGGGGCCGAAGAGCGGGAGAAGAGACCCAGTACTTC; cdr3_aa: CATSRGGRRAGEETQYF; d_call: TRBD2; clone_size: .; v_call: TRBV15; j_call: TRBJ2-5
cdr3_nt: TGCGCCAGCAGCCGGCTAGGTCCCCCCAGCACTGAAGCTTTCTTT; cdr3_aa: CASSRLGPPSTEAFF; d_call: .; clone_size: .; v_call: TRBV5-1; j_call: TRBJ1-1
cdr3_nt: TGTGCCAGCAGCTTGGCCCCCCACTATACTGGAACAGATACGCAGTATTTT; cdr3_aa: CASSLAPHYTGTDTQYF; d_call: .; clone_size: .; v_call: TRBV5-6; j_call: TRBJ2-3
cdr3_nt: TGTGCCAGCAGTTTAGTGCCCACTAGCGTCGCGCAGTATTTT; cdr3_aa: CASSLVPTSVAQYF; d_call: TRBD2; clone_size: .; v_call: TRBV28; j_call: TRBJ2-3
cdr3_nt: TGTGCCAGCAGACACAGGGGACGTGGCTACACCTTC; cdr3_aa: CASRHRGRGYTF; d_call: TRBD1; clone_size: once; v_call: TRBV6-1; j_call: TRBJ1-2
cdr3_nt: TGTGCCACCAGTGATCCGGGACTAGCGGAACACAATGAGCAGTTCTTC; cdr3_aa: CATSDPGLAEHNEQFF; d_call: TRBD2; clone_size: .; v_call: TRBV24-1; j_call: TRBJ2-1
cdr3_nt: TGTGCCAGCAGCCAAGGACAGGGGAGTCTCAATCGGTACTTC; cdr3_aa: CASSQGQGSLNRYF; d_call: TRBD1; clone_size: .; v_call: TRBV3-1/TRBV3-2; j_call: TRBJ2-7
cdr3_nt: TGTGCCAGCAGCTTAGTGTCTAGCGGGGGGAACTACGAGCAGTACTTC; cdr3_aa: CASSLVSSGGNYEQYF; d_call: TRBD2; clone_size: .; v_call: TRBV7-2; j_call: TRBJ2-7
cdr3_nt: TGTGCCAGCAGCCCTTCTGGGGCCAACGTCCTGACTTTC; cdr3_aa: CASSPSGANVLTF; d_call: .; clone_size: once; v_call: TRBV25-1; j_call: TRBJ2-6
cdr3_nt: TGTGCCAGCAGCTTACGGGCCCAGGGGCGGATGGACGAGCAGTACTTC; cdr3_aa: CASSLRAQGRMDEQYF; d_call: .; clone_size: .; v_call: TRBV13; j_call: TRBJ2-7
cdr3_nt: TGCGCCAGCAGTATACAGGGTAGCGGGGAGCTGTTTTTT; cdr3_aa: CASSIQGSGELFF; d_call: .; clone_size: .; v_call: TRBV10-1; j_call: TRBJ2-2
cdr3_nt: TGTGCCAGCAGTTACGAGGCGGATTATGGCTACACCTTC; cdr3_aa: CASSYEADYGYTF; d_call: .; clone_size: .; v_call: TRBV6-5; j_call: TRBJ1-2
cdr3_nt: TGTGCCATCACTGGACCGGGACTCCTAGAAGCTTTCTTT; cdr3_aa: CAITGPGLLEAFF; d_call: .; clone_size: .; v_call: TRBV10-3; j_call: TRBJ1-1
cdr3_nt: TGCGCCAGCAGCCAAACCATGGACAGGGATCGTGTTGGCTACACCTTC; cdr3_aa: CASSQTMDRDRVGYTF; d_call: TRBD1; clone_size: .; v_call: TRBV4-1; j_call: TRBJ1-2
cdr3_nt: TGTGCCAGCAGGGGGGACAGGGCGGACACCGGGGAGCTGTTTTTT; cdr3_aa: CASRGDRADTGELFF; d_call: TRBD1; clone_size: few; v_call: TRBV2; j_call: TRBJ2-2
cdr3_nt: TGTGCCAGTAGTCCCCTCCACAGGGTTAGCTCTGGAAACACCATATATTTT; cdr3_aa: CASSPLHRVSSGNTIYF; d_call: .; clone_size: few; v_call: TRBV19; j_call: TRBJ1-3
cdr3_nt: TGCAGCGTCGTCACAGAGTATACGCAGTATTTT; cdr3_aa: CSVVTEYTQYF; d_call: .; clone_size: .; v_call: TRBV29-1; j_call: TRBJ2-3
cdr3_nt: TGTGCCAGCCGGCGGTTCCTAGGGCTAGCGGGACTCTCCTACGAGCAGTACTTC; cdr3_aa: CASRRFLGLAGLSYEQYF; d_call: TRBD2; clone_size: .; v_call: TRBV2; j_call: TRBJ2-7
cdr3_nt: TGTGCCAGCAGCTCCCAAACGGGGACTGAAGCTTTCTTT; cdr3_aa: CASSSQTGTEAFF; d_call: .; clone_size: .; v_call: TRBV7-3; j_call: TRBJ1-1
cdr3_nt: TGCGCCAGCAGCCAAGACGGGTTGGGGGGGTATGGCTACACCTTC; cdr3_aa: CASSQDGLGGYGYTF; d_call: .; clone_size: .; v_call: TRBV4-1; j_call: TRBJ1-2
cdr3_nt: TGTGCCAGCAGCCAAGAGCAGGGGGAACAGCCCCAGCATTTT; cdr3_aa: CASSQEQGEQPQHF; d_call: TRBD1; clone_size: .; v_call: TRBV3-1/TRBV3-2; j_call: TRBJ1-5
cdr3_nt: TGCAGCGTTGATAGGGACGGAGGGAGAAAGTACTTC; cdr3_aa: CSVDRDGGRKYF; d_call: .; clone_size: many; v_call: TRBV29-1; j_call: TRBJ2-7
cdr3_nt: TGTGCCAGCAGCTTGGGACGATTAGGGGCGAACTATGGCTACACCTTC; cdr3_aa: CASSLGRLGANYGYTF; d_call: .; clone_size: few; v_call: TRBV5-5; j_call: TRBJ1-2
cdr3_nt: TGTGCTAGTGGGGGATCAGGGGGAGCCCCAGCTTTCTTT; cdr3_aa: CASGGSGGAPAFF; d_call: TRBD1; clone_size: .; v_call: TRBV12-5; j_call: TRBJ1-1
cdr3_nt: TGTGCCAGCCGCCCCCCTGAGAGGGCCACTGAAGCTTTCTTT; cdr3_aa: CASRPPERATEAFF; d_call: .; clone_size: .; v_call: TRBV2; j_call: TRBJ1-1
cdr3_nt: TGTGCCAGCAGTGAACCTGGCCAGGCGCAAGGCTACACCTTC; cdr3_aa: CASSEPGQAQGYTF; d_call: .; clone_size: .; v_call: TRBV25-1; j_call: TRBJ1-2
cdr3_nt: TGTGCCAGCAGCTTAAAGGGGCCAGCTAACTATGGCTACACCTTC; cdr3_aa: CASSLKGPANYGYTF; d_call: .; clone_size: few; v_call: TRBV13; j_call: TRBJ1-2
cdr3_nt: TGTGCCAGCAGCTGGGACAGGGTGGAAGCTTTCTTT; cdr3_aa: CASSWDRVEAFF; d_call: TRBD1; clone_size: once; v_call: TRBV2; j_call: TRBJ1-1
cdr3_nt: TGCGCCAGCAGCTTGGCCATCGGCGGCCGGGATACGCAGTATTTT; cdr3_aa: CASSLAIGGRDTQYF; d_call: .; clone_size: .; v_call: TRBV5-1; j_call: TRBJ2-3
cdr3_nt: TGTGCCAGCAGTTTGTCGGCGAGGCAGGGGTCGTGGACCGGGGAGCTGTTTTTT; cdr3_aa: CASSLSARQGSWTGELFF; d_call: .; clone_size: .; v_call: TRBV27; j_call: TRBJ2-2
cdr3_nt: TGTGCCTGGAGTGTACAAGGGGTTCCAGAGACCCAGTACTTC; cdr3_aa: CAWSVQGVPETQYF; d_call: .; clone_size: .; v_call: TRBV30; j_call: TRBJ2-5
cdr3_nt: TGTGCCAGCAGTCCAGCAGGTTTAGGGGGCGTGGAAGCTTTCTTT; cdr3_aa: CASSPAGLGGVEAFF; d_call: TRBD1; clone_size: .; v_call: TRBV6-5; j_call: TRBJ1-1
cdr3_nt: TGTGCCAGCGACAGGGGAGAGAGGCCCCAGCATTTT; cdr3_aa: CASDRGERPQHF; d_call: TRBD1; clone_size: .; v_call: TRBV28; j_call: TRBJ1-5
cdr3_nt: TGTGCCAGCAGTTTACTGCCGGGGGTTAACTATGGCTACACCTTC; cdr3_aa: CASSLLPGVNYGYTF; d_call: .; clone_size: .; v_call: TRBV27; j_call: TRBJ1-2
cdr3_nt: TGTGCCTGCCTCAGGGAAAGAATAGATACGCAGTATTTT; cdr3_aa: CACLRERIDTQYF; d_call: .; clone_size: once; v_call: TRBV30; j_call: TRBJ2-3
cdr3_nt: TGTGCCAGCAGCGTACAGGGGGGTCAATTGATCTTT; cdr3_aa: CASSVQGGQLIF; d_call: TRBD1; clone_size: .; v_call: TRBV27; j_call: TRBJ1-1
cdr3_nt: TGTGCCAGCAGCTGGACAGGGGGCTATGGCTACACCTTC; cdr3_aa: CASSWTGGYGYTF; d_call: TRBD1; clone_size: .; v_call: TRBV5-4; j_call: TRBJ1-2
cdr3_nt: TGTGCCAGCAGCTTTACAGGGGATCAGCCCCAGCATTTT; cdr3_aa: CASSFTGDQPQHF; d_call: TRBD1; clone_size: once; v_call: TRBV11-2; j_call: TRBJ1-5
cdr3_nt: TGTGCCAGCAGCGACCTCGGAGGGGCTTCTGGAAACACCATATATTTT; cdr3_aa: CASSDLGGASGNTIYF; d_call: .; clone_size: .; v_call: TRBV3-1/TRBV3-2; j_call: TRBJ1-3
cdr3_nt: TGTGCCAGCAGCTTTGAGACAGGGGGTAATTCACCCCTCCACTTT; cdr3_aa: CASSFETGGNSPLHF; d_call: TRBD1; clone_size: .; v_call: TRBV7-8; j_call: TRBJ1-6
cdr3_nt: TGCGCCAGCAGCTTGGGGGGGACTAGCGGAGGGCGCACAGATACGCAGTATTTT; cdr3_aa: CASSLGGTSGGRTDTQYF; d_call: TRBD2; clone_size: .; v_call: TRBV5-1; j_call: TRBJ2-3
cdr3_nt: TGTGCCAGCTCGGAGGGACAGGCCGCCTACGAGCAGTACTTC; cdr3_aa: CASSEGQAAYEQYF; d_call: TRBD1; clone_size: .; v_call: TRBV18; j_call: TRBJ2-7
cdr3_nt: TGTGCCAGCAGTCCCCCGTACAGGGGAAGTCACGAGCAGTACTTC; cdr3_aa: CASSPPYRGSHEQYF; d_call: TRBD1; clone_size: once; v_call: TRBV6-5; j_call: TRBJ2-7
cdr3_nt: TGTGCCAGCAGCCCGGGAGCGGCCGGAGGCTACACCTTC; cdr3_aa: CASSPGAAGGYTF; d_call: .; clone_size: once; v_call: TRBV7-9; j_call: TRBJ1-2
cdr3_nt: TGTGCCAGCAGTGACCCTCGGCAGGGAGAGACCCAGTACTTC; cdr3_aa: CASSDPRQGETQYF; d_call: .; clone_size: .; v_call: TRBV25-1; j_call: TRBJ2-5
cdr3_nt: TGTGCCAGTAGTAGCACGACAGGACATCAAGAGACCCAGTACTTC; cdr3_aa: CASSSTTGHQETQYF; d_call: .; clone_size: .; v_call: TRBV19; j_call: TRBJ2-5
cdr3_nt: TGTGCCAGCAGCATACATGGGGGAGGGGGCACTGAAGCTTTCTTT; cdr3_aa: CASSIHGGGGTEAFF; d_call: .; clone_size: .; v_call: TRBV7-2; j_call: TRBJ1-1
cdr3_nt: TGTGCCAGCAGGTTCTCGACAGGAGGAGCTTTCTTT; cdr3_aa: CASRFSTGGAFF; d_call: .; clone_size: once; v_call: TRBV11-1; j_call: TRBJ1-1
cdr3_nt: TGTGCCAGCAGTTTTGAAAGGGAGGGTAGAGATACGCAGTATTTT; cdr3_aa: CASSFEREGRDTQYF; d_call: TRBD2; clone_size: .; v_call: TRBV27; j_call: TRBJ2-3
cdr3_nt: TGTGCCTCGGACAGGGGGGGCAAGGAGACCCAGTACTTC; cdr3_aa: CASDRGGKETQYF; d_call: TRBD1; clone_size: .; v_call: TRBV30; j_call: TRBJ2-5
cdr3_nt: TGCGCCAGCAGCTTCGACAGGAATAATTCACCCCTCCACTTT; cdr3_aa: CASSFDRNNSPLHF; d_call: .; clone_size: .; v_call: TRBV5-1; j_call: TRBJ1-6
cdr3_nt: TGTGCCAGCAGCCAGACTGGGACAGAAAAACTGTTTTTT; cdr3_aa: CASSQTGTEKLFF; d_call: .; clone_size: once; v_call: TRBV6-5; j_call: TRBJ1-4
cdr3_nt: TGTGCCAGCAGCGCTGACAGGGGTACCGGAAAACTGTTTTTT; cdr3_aa: CASSADRGTGKLFF; d_call: TRBD1; clone_size: once; v_call: TRBV9; j_call: TRBJ1-4
cdr3_nt: TGTGCCACCAGCAGAGATTCGACAGGCCCCAACTATGGCTACACCTTC; cdr3_aa: CATSRDSTGPNYGYTF; d_call: .; clone_size: .; v_call: TRBV15; j_call: TRBJ1-2
cdr3_nt: TGTGCCAGCAGCTTAGGCTACTGGGACAGGGAAGGAGAGACCCAGTACTTC; cdr3_aa: CASSLGYWDREGETQYF; d_call: TRBD1; clone_size: .; v_call: TRBV7-9; j_call: TRBJ2-5
cdr3_nt: TGTGCCAGCAGTTTATGGGGGGGGAGCAATCAGCCCCAGCATTTT; cdr3_aa: CASSLWGGSNQPQHF; d_call: .; clone_size: once; v_call: TRBV28; j_call: TRBJ1-5
cdr3_nt: TGTGCCAGCAGCTTAAATCCGACAGGGGTGGCTGAAGCTTTCTTT; cdr3_aa: CASSLNPTGVAEAFF; d_call: TRBD1; clone_size: .; v_call: TRBV7-9; j_call: TRBJ1-1
cdr3_nt: TGTGCCATCAGTGAGGGCAGGGTTGGTGGAAAACAGCCCCAGCATTTT; cdr3_aa: CAISEGRVGGKQPQHF; d_call: .; clone_size: .; v_call: TRBV10-3; j_call: TRBJ1-5